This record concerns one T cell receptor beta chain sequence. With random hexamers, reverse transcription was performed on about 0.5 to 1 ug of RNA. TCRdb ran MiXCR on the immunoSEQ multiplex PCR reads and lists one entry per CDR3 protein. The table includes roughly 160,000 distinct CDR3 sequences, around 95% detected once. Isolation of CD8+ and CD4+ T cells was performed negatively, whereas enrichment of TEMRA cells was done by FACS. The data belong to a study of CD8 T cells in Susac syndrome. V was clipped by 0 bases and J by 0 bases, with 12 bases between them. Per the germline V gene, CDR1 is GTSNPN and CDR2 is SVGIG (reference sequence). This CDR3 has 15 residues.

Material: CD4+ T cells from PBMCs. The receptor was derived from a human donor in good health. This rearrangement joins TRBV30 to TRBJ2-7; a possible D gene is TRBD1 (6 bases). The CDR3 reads CAWSVGTPSSYEQYF. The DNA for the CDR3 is TGTGCCTGGAGTGTAGGGACACCAAGCTCCTACGAGCAGTACTTC. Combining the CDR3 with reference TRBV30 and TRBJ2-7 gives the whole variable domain SQTIHQWPATLVQPVGSPLSLECTVEGTSNPNLYWYRQAAGRGLQLLFYSVGIGQISSEVPQNLSASRPQDRQFILSSKKLLLSDSGFYLCAWSVGTPSSYEQYFGPGTRLTVT.